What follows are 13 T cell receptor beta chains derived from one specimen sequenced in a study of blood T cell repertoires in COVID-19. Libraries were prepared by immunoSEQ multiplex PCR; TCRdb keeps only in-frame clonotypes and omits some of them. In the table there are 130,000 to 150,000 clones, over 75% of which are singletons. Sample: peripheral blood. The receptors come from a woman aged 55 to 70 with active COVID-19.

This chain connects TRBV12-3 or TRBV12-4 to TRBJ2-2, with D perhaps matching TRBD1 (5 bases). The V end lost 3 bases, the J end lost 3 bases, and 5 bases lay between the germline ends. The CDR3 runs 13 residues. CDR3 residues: CASSLGHTGELFF. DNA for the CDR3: TGTGCCAGCAGTTTGGGGCACACCGGGGAGCTGTTTTTT.

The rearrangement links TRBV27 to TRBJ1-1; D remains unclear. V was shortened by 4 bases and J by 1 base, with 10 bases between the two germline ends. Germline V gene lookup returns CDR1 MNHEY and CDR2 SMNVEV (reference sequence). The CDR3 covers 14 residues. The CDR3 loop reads CASSWGGPNTEAFF. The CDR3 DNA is TGTGCCAGCAGTTGGGGAGGCCCGAACACTGAAGCTTTCTTT.

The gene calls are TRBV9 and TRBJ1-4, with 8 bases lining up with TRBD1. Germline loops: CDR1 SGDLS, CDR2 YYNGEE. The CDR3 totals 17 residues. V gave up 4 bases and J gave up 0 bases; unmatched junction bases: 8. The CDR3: CASSHATGEATNEKLFF. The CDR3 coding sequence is TGTGCCAGCAGCCACGCGACAGGGGAGGCAACTAATGAAAAACTGTTTTTT.

The CDR3 loop reads CATGVAMNTEAFF. The CDR3 nucleotides read TGTGCCACGGGGGTAGCCATGAACACTGAAGCTTTCTTT. This chain connects TRBV27 to TRBJ1-1; a weak D match, TRBD1 (5 bases). The CDR3 has 13 residues. The germline V gene has CDR1 MNHEY and CDR2 SMNVEV (reference sequence). Deletions cut 10 bases from V and 0 bases from J, with 12 bases between.

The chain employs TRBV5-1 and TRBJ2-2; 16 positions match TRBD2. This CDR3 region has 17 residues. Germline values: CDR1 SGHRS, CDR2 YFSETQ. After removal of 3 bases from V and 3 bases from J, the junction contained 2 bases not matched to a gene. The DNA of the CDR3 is TGCGCCAGCAGCTGGGGACTAGCGGGAGGGGACACCGGGGAGCTGTTTTTT. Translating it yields CASSWGLAGGDTGELFF.

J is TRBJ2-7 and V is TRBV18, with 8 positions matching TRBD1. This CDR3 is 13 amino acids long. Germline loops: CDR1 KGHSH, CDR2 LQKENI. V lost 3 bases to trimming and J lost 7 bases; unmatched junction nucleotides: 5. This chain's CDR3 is CASSPGQGGEQYF. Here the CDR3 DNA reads TGTGCCAGCTCACCCGGACAGGGTGGGGAGCAGTACTTC.

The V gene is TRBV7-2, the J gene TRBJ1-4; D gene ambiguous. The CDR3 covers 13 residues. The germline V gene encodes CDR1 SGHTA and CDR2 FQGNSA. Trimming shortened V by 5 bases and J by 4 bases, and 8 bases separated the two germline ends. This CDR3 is CASSPGFNEKLFF. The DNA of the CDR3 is TGTGCCAGCAGCCCGGGGTTTAATGAAAAACTGTTTTTT.

The CDR3, as DNA: TGTGCCAGCAGTTTATCCGACAGGCCCCCGCATGGCTACACCTTC. It yields the protein CASSLSDRPPHGYTF. The chain is built from TRBV28 and TRBJ1-2; D perhaps matches TRBD1 (6 bases). Trimming stripped 1 base from V and 6 bases from J, with 15 bases between. Germline loops: CDR1 MDHEN, CDR2 SYDVKM. This CDR3 has 15 residues.

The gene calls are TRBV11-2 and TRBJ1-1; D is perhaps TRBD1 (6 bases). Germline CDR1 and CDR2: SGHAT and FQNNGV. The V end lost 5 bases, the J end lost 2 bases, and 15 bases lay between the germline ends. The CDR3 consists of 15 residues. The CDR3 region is CASSLGTPINTEAFF. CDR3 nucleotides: TGTGCCAGCAGCCTCGGGACACCTATTAACACTGAAGCTTTCTTT. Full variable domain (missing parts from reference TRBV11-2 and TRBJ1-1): EAGVAQSPRYKIIEKRQSVAFWCNPISGHATLYWYQQILGQGPKLLIQFQNNGVVDDSQLPKDRFSAERLKGVDSTLKIQPAKLEDSAVYLCASSLGTPINTEAFFGQGTRLTVV.

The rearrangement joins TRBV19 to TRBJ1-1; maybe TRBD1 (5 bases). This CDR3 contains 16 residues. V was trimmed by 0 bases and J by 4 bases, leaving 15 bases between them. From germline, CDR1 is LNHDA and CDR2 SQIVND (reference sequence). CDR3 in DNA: TGTGCCAGTAGTATAGATGGGGGGTCCGGGACCACTGAAGCTTTCTTT. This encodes CASSIDGGSGTTEAFF.

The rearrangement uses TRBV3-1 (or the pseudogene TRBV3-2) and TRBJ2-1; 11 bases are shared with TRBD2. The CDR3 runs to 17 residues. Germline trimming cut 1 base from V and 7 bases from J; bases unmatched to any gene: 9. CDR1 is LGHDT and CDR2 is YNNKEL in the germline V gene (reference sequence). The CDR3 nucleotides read TGTGCCAGCAGCCAAGTTGGGCTAGCGGGAGGAAGGAATGAGCAGTTCTTC. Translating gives CASSQVGLAGGRNEQFF.

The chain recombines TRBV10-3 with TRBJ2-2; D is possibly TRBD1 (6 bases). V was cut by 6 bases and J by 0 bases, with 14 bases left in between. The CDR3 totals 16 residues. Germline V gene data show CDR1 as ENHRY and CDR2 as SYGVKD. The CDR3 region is CAISPGTTSNTGELFF. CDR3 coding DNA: TGTGCCATCAGCCCCGGGACAACCTCGAACACCGGGGAGCTGTTTTTT.

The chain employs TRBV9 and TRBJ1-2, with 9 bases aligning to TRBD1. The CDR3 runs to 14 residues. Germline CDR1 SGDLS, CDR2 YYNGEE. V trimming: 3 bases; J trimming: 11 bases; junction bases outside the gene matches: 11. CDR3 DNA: TGTGCCAGCAGCGGCACCGGGACAGGGCAGGGATACACCTTC. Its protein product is CASSGTGTGQGYTF.